The TCR beta chain described here comes from a study of blood T cell repertoires in COVID-19. Study-wide context: The United States, Italy and Spain supplied acute and convalescent COVID-19 samples. T cells, B-cell-depleted T cells, or PBMCs supplied cDNA or gDNA.

Per the authors' pipeline: How many nucleated cells were present was estimated from reference gene primer amplification. This table comes from immunoSEQ multiplex PCR, and its TCRdb copy is limited to in-frame clones, with some not included. That table gives V, J and clone size, and the DNA gave D and trimming. The table lists some 360,000 clones, roughly 87% of them singletons. The TCR was taken from a woman in her sixties or seventies with COVID-19, enrolled during active disease. The sequenced sample was peripheral blood.

CDR3 nucleotides: TGTGCCAGCAGCTTGCGCGGGGGGGCCTCAGATACGCAGTATTTT. Translated, it gives CASSLRGGASDTQYF. The V gene is TRBV7-3, the J gene TRBJ2-3; 9 bases agree with TRBD2. The germline V gene encodes CDR1 SGHTA and CDR2 FQGTGA. V trimming: 3 bases; J trimming: 4 bases; junction bases outside the gene matches: 5. There are 15 residues in the CDR3. Supplemented by reference TRBV7-3 and TRBJ2-3, the full variable domain reads GAGVSQTPSNKVTEKGKYVELRCDPISGHTALYWYRQSLGQGPEFLIYFQGTGAADDSGLPNDRFFAVRPEGSVSTLKIQRTERGDSAVYLCASSLRGGASDTQYFGPGTRLTVL.